Each of the 13 T cell receptor beta chains below was sequenced from the same sample in a study of cytomegalovirus exposure and HLA in healthy donors. The PCR employed 60 Vbeta primers together with 13 Jbeta primers. The table came from immunoSEQ multiplex PCR; TCRdb's copy has only in-frame clones and leaves some out. This table holds more than 85,000 clones, roughly 60% found once. Sequenced material: PBMCs. Receptor source: a human donor in good health.

The chain joins TRBV18 to TRBJ1-1; a possible D gene is TRBD1 (6 bases). V lost 2 bases to trimming and J lost 0 bases, with 16 bases between them. The CDR3 has 17 residues. Germline values: CDR1 KGHSH, CDR2 LQKENI. CDR3 sequence: CASSPFPYTGMNTEAFF. CDR3 nucleotide sequence: TGTGCCAGCTCACCATTTCCGTACACAGGGATGAACACTGAAGCTTTCTTT.

The chain links TRBV7-9 to TRBJ2-1; the D gene is possibly TRBD2 (5 bases). There are 12 residues in the CDR3. CDR1 SEHNR and CDR2 FQNEAQ come from the germline V gene (reference sequence). Trimming took off 6 bases at V and 7 bases at J, with 10 bases between the two ends. In DNA form, the CDR3 reads TGTGCCAGCAGTCCCACTAGAAATGAGCAGTTCTTC. This codes for CASSPTRNEQFF.

The chain uses TRBV7-2 and TRBJ2-5, with D possibly being TRBD1 (6 bases). V was shortened by 4 bases and J by 0 bases, with 9 bases between the two germline ends. The CDR3 is 14 amino acids. CDR1 is SGHTA and CDR2 is FQGNSA in the germline V gene. CDR3 amino acids: CASSWGTNQETQYF. The CDR3 nucleotides read TGTGCCAGCAGCTGGGGGACAAACCAAGAGACCCAGTACTTC.

This chain joins TRBV12-5 and TRBJ1-1; TRBD1 might be the D (6 bases). This CDR3 is built from 13 residues. Trimming shortened V by 3 bases and J by 1 base, and 6 bases separated the two germline ends. Germline values: CDR1 LGHNT, CDR2 FRNRAP. CDR3 sequence: CASGLQGNTEAFF. The CDR3 DNA reads TGTGCTAGTGGTTTACAGGGGAACACTGAAGCTTTCTTT.

This clone came up a few times. The chain combines TRBV7-6 with TRBJ1-4; D call uncertain. V lost 1 base and J 5 bases, leaving 11 bases between the germline ends. In germline, CDR1 is SGHVS, CDR2 FNYEAQ. CDR3 length: 15 residues. The CDR3 reads CASSLEWRENEKLFF. CDR3 sequence (DNA): TGTGCCAGCAGCTTAGAGTGGAGGGAGAATGAAAAACTGTTTTTT.

The chain has TRBV6-5 and TRBJ1-6; D gene ambiguous. Deletions cut 10 bases from V and 0 bases from J, with 10 bases between. The V gene's germline CDR1 is MNHEY and CDR2 SVGAGI. CDR3 length: 14 residues. The CDR3 region is CATSRSSYNSPLHF. For the CDR3, the DNA is TGTGCCACAAGCCGGAGCTCCTATAATTCACCCCTCCACTTT.

This clone has a single count. The V gene is TRBV28, the J gene TRBJ1-1; 10 bases agree with TRBD1. This CDR3 contains 16 residues. The germline V gene has CDR1 MDHEN and CDR2 SYDVKM. Unmatched junction bases numbered 18, after V lost 9 bases and J lost 8 bases. As DNA, the CDR3 is TGTGCCAGTCGGCGGGACAGGGGTGGGGGTTGGGCAGAAGCTTTCTTT. Protein product: CASRRDRGGGWAEAFF.

The rearrangement joins TRBV27 to TRBJ2-2, with 7 bases matching TRBD1. The germline V gene encodes CDR1 MNHEY and CDR2 SMNVEV (reference sequence). CDR3 length equals 16 residues. J was trimmed by 7 bases and V by 2 bases; bases with no gene match: 10. The CDR3 sequence is CASSLLGTDLGGELFF. As DNA, the CDR3 is TGTGCCAGCAGTTTACTCGGGACAGATCTCGGCGGGGAGCTGTTTTTT.

The sample holds one count of this clone. The rearrangement joins TRBV5-1 to TRBJ2-5, with 7 bases identical to TRBD2. The ends lost 1 base at V and 2 bases at J; junction bases unmatched: 11. This CDR3 spans 17 amino acids. Germline assignment: CDR1 SGHRS and CDR2 YFSETQ. CDR3 nucleotides: TGCGCCAGCAGCTTGTGGCCTAGCGGAAGTGAACAAGAGACCCAGTACTTC. Protein sequence: CASSLWPSGSEQETQYF. Drawing the rest from reference TRBV5-1 and TRBJ2-5, the complete variable domain is KAGVTQTPRYLIKTRGQQVTLSCSPISGHRSVSWYQQTPGQGLQFLFEYFSETQRNKGNFPGRFSGRQFSNSRSEMNVSTLELGDSALYLCASSLWPSGSEQETQYFGPGTRLLVL.

This chain links TRBV7-9 with TRBJ1-5; 8 nucleotides align to TRBD1. The CDR3 covers 16 residues. V was pared by 0 bases and J by 0 bases, with 1 base of the junction left unmatched. CDR1 SEHNR and CDR2 FQNEAQ come from the germline V gene (reference sequence). In nucleotides, the CDR3 is TGTGCCAGCAGCTTAGCGACAGGGGTTAGCAATCAGCCCCAGCATTTT. This encodes CASSLATGVSNQPQHF.

The V call is TRBV9, the J call TRBJ2-4; no clear D. Trimming took 0 bases from V and 4 from J, leaving 11 bases between them. The CDR3 runs to 15 residues. CDR1 SGDLS and CDR2 YYNGEE come from the germline V gene. CDR3 region: CASSVGRGPKNIQYF. The CDR3 region has the DNA TGTGCCAGCAGCGTAGGGCGAGGCCCAAAAAACATTCAGTACTTC.

This clone was detected only a few times. The chain recombines TRBV4-2 with TRBJ2-3, with D possibly being TRBD2 (5 bases). The CDR3 spans 14 residues. From germline, CDR1 is LGHNA and CDR2 YNFKEQ. The V gene lost 4 bases and the J gene lost 2 bases, with 10 bases spanning the gap. CDR3 loop: CASSPTRNTDTQYF. Written as DNA, the CDR3 is TGTGCCAGCAGCCCAACTAGAAACACAGATACGCAGTATTTT.

In this sample, this clone turned up a few times. This CDR3 is CASSQPTSGRAYEQYF. In DNA form, the CDR3 reads TGCGCCAGCAGCCAGCCGACTAGCGGGAGGGCCTACGAGCAGTACTTC. The chain carries TRBV4-1 and TRBJ2-7; 14 bases fit TRBD2. The junction had 3 bases not matched to a gene; V was cut back by 3 bases and J by 2 bases. CDR1 MGHRA and CDR2 YSYEKL come from the germline V gene. The CDR3 spans 16 residues.